The clone carrying this T cell receptor (beta chain) occurred once. The antigen is not known. 13 Jbeta primers and 60 Vbeta primers were used for the PCR. Some clones are missing from TCRdb's copy, which holds only in-frame ones; the method was immunoSEQ multiplex PCR. The data contain 110,000 to 150,000 clones, around 80% of them singletons. V lost 5 bases and J lost 0, with 20 bases in between. In germline, CDR1 is SEHNR, CDR2 FQNEAQ (reference sequence). The CDR3 sequence is 18 residues long. The data are from a study of cytomegalovirus exposure and HLA in healthy donors. Study-level findings and limits: The study found most TCR sequences rare, yet found some public TCRs in many donors.

The TCR sequence derives from a female donor in good health and CMV-seronegative. The chain couples TRBV7-9 to TRBJ2-4; D may be TRBD1 (7 bases). The source material was PBMCs. For the CDR3, the DNA is TGTGCCAGCAGCCCTCACCAGACAGGGAGGTTAGCCAAAAACATTCAGTACTTC. Translated: CASSPHQTGRLAKNIQYF. The full variable domain, rest sourced from reference TRBV7-9 and TRBJ2-4, is DTGVSQNPRHKITKRGQNVTFRCDPISEHNRLYWYRQTLGQGPEFLTYFQNEAQLEKSRLLSDRFSAERPKGSFSTLEIQRTEQGDSAMYLCASSPHQTGRLAKNIQYFGAGTRLSVL.